The 8 T cell receptor beta chains below all came from one sample that was sequenced in a study of cytomegalovirus exposure and HLA in healthy donors. Both 60 Vbeta primers and 13 Jbeta primers went into the PCR. Generated by immunoSEQ multiplex PCR, the TCRdb table keeps only in-frame clones and is missing some. Its listing shows 200,000 to 250,000 clones. The sample consisted of PBMCs. These receptors were collected from a woman aged 25 to 39 in good health and CMV-seropositive.

The chain couples TRBV5-6 to TRBJ1-2, with D unresolved. This CDR3 region has 11 residues. Between the trimmed V and J ends, which lost 3 bases and 6 bases, there was a span of 6 bases. Germline V gene lookup returns CDR1 SGHDT and CDR2 YYEEEE. The CDR3 region is CASSWGDGYTF. CDR3 nucleotides: TGTGCCAGCAGCTGGGGAGATGGCTACACCTTC. Supplemented by reference TRBV5-6 and TRBJ1-2, the full variable domain reads DAGVTQSPTHLIKTRGQQVTLRCSPKSGHDTVSWYQQALGQGPQFIFQYYEEEERQRGNFPDRFSGHQFPNYSSELNVNALLLGDSALYLCASSWGDGYTFGSGTRLTVV.

This rearrangement joins TRBV27 to TRBJ1-2; 10 bases match TRBD1. V was clipped by 5 bases and J by 7 bases; unmatched bases: 7. The CDR3 spans 14 residues. CDR1 and CDR2 (germline): MNHEY, SMNVEV (reference sequence). The CDR3 sequence: CASSPDRGLSGYTF. CDR3 DNA sequence: TGTGCCAGCAGTCCCGACAGGGGGCTGAGTGGCTACACCTTC.

The chain combines TRBV7-2 with TRBJ2-3; 11 bases agree with TRBD1. Germline V lookup: CDR1 SGHTA, CDR2 FQGNSA. The trim removed 1 base at V and 5 bases at J, leaving 2 bases unmatched. The CDR3 extends over 15 amino acids. CDR3 in amino acids: CASSLGTGGRDTQYF. Written as DNA, the CDR3 is TGTGCCAGCAGCTTAGGGACAGGGGGCCGAGATACGCAGTATTTT.

The chain has TRBV12-2 and TRBJ1-2; the D call of TRBD1 is as the table states it, not checked on the DNA. TRBV12-2 is recorded as a pseudogene. The CDR3 is 15 amino acids. CDR3 loop: CASRSLDQGRYGYTF. The CDR3 coding sequence is TGTGCAAGTCGCTCCCTTGACCAGGGTCGATATGGCTACACCTTC.

V usage is TRBV4-2 and J usage is TRBJ2-1; 11 bases are shared with TRBD2. The V gene's germline CDR1 is LGHNA and CDR2 YNFKEQ. The J segment lost 9 bases and the V segment lost 3 bases, leaving 7 bases of the junction unmatched. CDR3 length: 15 residues. The CDR3 spells CASSHSGRAGSEQFF. In DNA form, the CDR3 reads TGTGCCAGCAGCCATAGCGGGAGGGCCGGGAGTGAGCAGTTCTTC.

About this clone itself: The junction does not match germline at one end; this may be a read error. V gene TRBV7-8 combines with J gene TRBJ2-7, with 10 nucleotides matching TRBD1. The CDR3 length is 14 residues. The germline V gene encodes CDR1 SGHVS and CDR2 FQNEAQ. The CDR3 here is CASSVAGQGPEQYF. The CDR3 bases are TGTGCCAGCAGCGTAGCGGGACAGGGGCCCGAGCAGTACTTC. Filled out from reference TRBV7-8 and TRBJ2-7, the complete variable domain reads GAGVSQSPRYKVAKRGQDVALRCDPISGHVSLFWYQQALGQGPEFLTYFQNEAQLDKSGLPSDRFFAERPEGSVSTLKIQRTQQEDSAVYLCASSVAGQGPEQYFGPGTRLTVT.

The V gene is TRBV2, the J gene TRBJ2-1; 11 bases are shared with TRBD2. The germline V gene has CDR1 SNHLY and CDR2 FYNNEI. V lost 6 bases, J lost 5 bases, and 6 bases stayed unmatched. The CDR3 extends over 15 amino acids. The CDR3, as DNA: TGTGCCAGCAGACCCGCTAGCGGGGGGAACAATGAGCAGTTCTTC. Its translation: CASRPASGGNNEQFF.

The V gene is TRBV10-1, the J gene TRBJ2-7; D call uncertain. Trimming pared 5 bases from V and 6 bases from J, leaving 14 bases between. Germline loops: CDR1 WNHNN, CDR2 SYGVQD (reference sequence). This CDR3 comprises 13 residues. Here the CDR3 DNA reads TGCGCCAGCAGTAACGACCTCAGAGGCGAGCAGTACTTC. Translating it yields CASSNDLRGEQYF.